This entry features one T cell receptor beta chain sequence. This sample was included in a study of blood T cell repertoires in COVID-19. Study information: Nucleic acid was either cDNA or gDNA, and it came from T cells, B-cell-depleted T cells, or PBMCs.

V shed 4 bases and J 6 bases; nucleotides not matched to a gene: 12. The CDR3 has 17 residues. Germline values: CDR1 LNHDA, CDR2 SQIVND (reference sequence). Per the study methods: The assay estimated nucleated cells by amplifying reference gene primers. Measured with immunoSEQ multiplex PCR; TCRdb has only the in-frame clones, and not every one. That table is the source of V, J and clone size, and D and trimming were worked out from the DNA. The table includes more than 130,000 clones, around nine tenths detected once. The chain uses TRBV19 and TRBJ2-1, with TRBD1 matching over 10 bases. The specimen was peripheral blood. The TCR sequence derives from a man over 45 with active or convalescent COVID-19. Here the CDR3 DNA reads TGTGCCAGTAGTACCTTAGCCCCGGGACAGGGGAGCAATGAGCAGTTCTTC. Encoded protein: CASSTLAPGQGSNEQFF. Drawing the rest from reference TRBV19 and TRBJ2-1, the complete variable domain is DGGITQSPKYLFRKEGQNVTLSCEQNLNHDAMYWYRQDPGQGLRLIYYSQIVNDFQKGDIAEGYSVSREKKESFPLTVTSAQKNPTAFYLCASSTLAPGQGSNEQFFGPGTRLTVL.